Listed here is a single TCR beta chain. These data originate in a study of CD8+ T cells in alopecia areata. The germline V gene encodes CDR1 GTSNPN and CDR2 SVGIG (reference sequence). V lost 0 bases to trimming and J lost 4 bases, with 10 bases between them. The CDR3 length is 13 residues. Extraction of RNA preceded its reverse transcription into cDNA, which served as the sequencing template. TCRdb's table, derived via immunoSEQ multiplex PCR, lists solely in-frame clones and lacks some. The sample lists about 120,000 clones; around 64% were seen once. This clonotype originated in a human donor in good health. The specimen sequenced was CD4+ T cells sorted from blood. J is TRBJ2-7 and V is TRBV30; unclear D gene. The CDR3 sequence is CAWSVGSHYEQYF. As DNA, the CDR3 is TGTGCCTGGAGTGTAGGCAGCCATTACGAGCAGTACTTC.